The clone carrying this T cell receptor beta chain turned up a few times. This sample stems from a study of neurological immune-mediated disorders. Trimming removed 1 base at V and 3 bases at J, with 11 bases between. The CDR3 sequence is 14 residues long. Germline V gene data show CDR1 as DFQATT and CDR2 as SNEGSKA (reference sequence). TCRdb reprocessed the 5' RACE reads via MiXCR and lists one record per CDR3 protein. The sample has about 58,000 distinct CDR3 sequences, roughly 3.5% seen once. For the unsorted libraries, 2 million PBMCs stored at -80 C served as input. The specimen sequenced was PBMCs. The rearrangement joins TRBV20-1 to TRBJ2-3; D may be TRBD1 or TRBD2 (5 bases each). The TCR sequence derives from a woman aged 55-70 years with multiple sclerosis. Here the CDR3 reads CSARVQGATDTQYF. In DNA, the CDR3 is TGCAGTGCTAGAGTCCAGGGAGCAACAGATACGCAGTATTTT.